The clone carrying this T cell receptor (beta chain) was counted many times. Its antigen is unidentified. Uncontrolled infection, other autoimmune disease, pregnancy and lactation each barred patients from inclusion. The investigators amplified TCR beta CDR3 regions from RNA transcripts. HTBI primers were employed in a first-round RT-PCR of the TCR CDR3. Using its own MiXCR run on the multiplex PCR reads, TCRdb lists one record per CDR3 protein. Of about 280,000 distinct CDR3 sequences listed, 25% to 30% are singletons. The data belong to a study of T cells in Graves' hyperthyroidism and ophthalmopathy. Whole-study findings and limits: Appearing also in blood were most of the thyroid clonotypes expanded above 0.001. A model of 13 V-J features distinguished ophthalmopathy from stable hyperthyroidism.

From germline, CDR1 is PRHDT and CDR2 FYEKMQ (reference sequence). Trimming cost V 1 base and J 7 bases; bases outside gene matches: 4. CDR3 length: 15 amino acids. The gene calls are TRBV13 and TRBJ2-7; 13 bases are a match to TRBD2. The receptor's source is a man aged 40-55 years with Graves' hyperthyroidism that later progressed to Graves' ophthalmopathy. Sample: blood. CDR3 amino acids: CASSLAGLAGDEQYF. As DNA, the CDR3 is TGTGCCAGCAGCTTAGCCGGACTAGCGGGAGATGAGCAGTACTTC.